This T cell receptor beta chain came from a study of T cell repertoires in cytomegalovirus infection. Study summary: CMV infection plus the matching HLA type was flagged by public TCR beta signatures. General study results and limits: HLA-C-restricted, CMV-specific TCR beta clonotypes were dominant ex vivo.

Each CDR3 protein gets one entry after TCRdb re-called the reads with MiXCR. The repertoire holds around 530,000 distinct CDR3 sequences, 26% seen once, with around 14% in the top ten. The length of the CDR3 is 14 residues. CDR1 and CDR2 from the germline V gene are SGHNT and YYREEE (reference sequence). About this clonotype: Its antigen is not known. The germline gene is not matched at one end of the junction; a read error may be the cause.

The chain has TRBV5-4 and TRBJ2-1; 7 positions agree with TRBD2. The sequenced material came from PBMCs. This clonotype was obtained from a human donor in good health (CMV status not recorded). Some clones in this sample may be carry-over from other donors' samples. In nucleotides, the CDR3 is TGTGCCAGCAGCCGGGGCCTAGCGGTCAATGAGCAGTTATTC. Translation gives CASSRGLAVNEQLF.